These 5 T cell receptor beta chains originate from one sample sequenced in a study of T cell responses to AZD1222 COVID-19 vaccine. Assay: immunoSEQ multiplex PCR; the TCRdb copy retains only in-frame clones and omits some. The repertoire includes 150,000 or so clones, roughly 89% of them detected once, and approximately 5.4% sits in the top ten. Specimen: peripheral blood, collected on day 0 of AZD1222 vaccination. These receptors were taken from an adult in good health.

This clone showed up just once. The genes are TRBV5-1 and TRBJ2-2; D unclear. The CDR3 has 13 amino acids. Trimming removed 2 bases from V and 6 bases from J, with 8 bases in between. Germline CDR1 reads SGHRS; CDR2 reads YFSETQ. The CDR3 reads CASSLNSPGELFF. CDR3 DNA sequence: TGCGCCAGCAGCTTAAATTCCCCCGGGGAGCTGTTTTTT.

The chain couples TRBV7-6 to TRBJ1-2; D is unclear. Germline-derived CDR1 and CDR2 are SGHVS and FNYEAQ. V lost 5 bases and J lost 4, with 14 bases in between. CDR3 size: 14 residues. The chain's CDR3 is CASSPRPQGYGYTF. The DNA of the CDR3 is TGTGCCAGCAGCCCCCGGCCACAAGGCTATGGCTACACCTTC.

This chain connects TRBV24-1 to TRBJ1-2; D not certain. The CDR3 is 15 amino acids. The germline V and J ends were trimmed by 1 base and 7 bases, with 15 bases remaining between them. Germline CDR1 reads KGHDR; CDR2 reads SFDVKD. The CDR3 region has the DNA TGTGCCACCAGTGATTTTAACCCGGGCGTAGGTGGCTACACCTTC. Translated, it gives CATSDFNPGVGGYTF.

This clone was counted only a few times. The genes are TRBV6-5 and TRBJ2-1, with 7 bases matching TRBD2. The germline CDR1 and CDR2 sequences are MNHEY and SVGAGI. This CDR3 has 16 amino acids. J lost 9 bases, V lost 4 bases, and 15 bases had no gene match. The chain's CDR3 is CASSSVRRTRVSEQFF. The CDR3 nucleotides are TGTGCCAGCAGTTCCGTCCGCAGGACTAGGGTCTCTGAGCAGTTCTTC.

The chain couples TRBV10-3 to TRBJ2-6; no clear D. This CDR3 has 15 residues. From germline, CDR1 is ENHRY and CDR2 SYGVKD. V gave up 4 bases and J gave up 1 base, with 8 bases separating them. In nucleotides, the CDR3 is TGTGCCATCAGTGTCGGTGGTTCTGGGGCCAACGTCCTGACTTTC. Protein product: CAISVGGSGANVLTF.